What follows describes a single T cell receptor beta chain. This entry belongs to a study of cytomegalovirus exposure and HLA in healthy donors. Trimming stripped 0 bases from V and 4 bases from J, with 10 bases between. This CDR3 contains 14 residues. The PCR used 60 Vbeta and 13 Jbeta primers. Profiling relied on immunoSEQ multiplex PCR, and the TCRdb table lists in-frame clones only, not all of them. The sample lists about 62,000 clones; 65% to 80% were seen once. The sequencing sample was made of PBMCs. The J gene is TRBJ2-7, the V gene TRBV23-1; D not certain. TRBV23-1 is known as an ORF, though its function is uncertain. The TCR was taken from a woman aged 25 to 39 in good health and CMV-seronegative. The CDR3 region is CASSQSGPAYEQYV. The CDR3 nucleotides are TGCGCCAGCAGTCAATCTGGGCCGGCTTACGAGCAGTACGTC.